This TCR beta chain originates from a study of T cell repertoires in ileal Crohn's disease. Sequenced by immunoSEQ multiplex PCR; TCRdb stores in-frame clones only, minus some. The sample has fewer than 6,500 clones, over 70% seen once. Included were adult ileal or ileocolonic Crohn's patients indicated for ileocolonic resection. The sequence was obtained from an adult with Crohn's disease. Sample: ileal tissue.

The CDR3 here is CASSVEYRNTEAFF. CDR3 nucleotide sequence: TGTGCCAGCAGCGTAGAGTACAGGAACACTGAAGCTTTCTTT. The chain combines TRBV9 with TRBJ1-1; D is undetermined. The CDR3 is 14 residues long. The germline gives CDR1 SGDLS, CDR2 YYNGEE. V was cut by 0 bases and J by 1 base, with 7 bases left in between.